This passage covers 17 T cell receptor beta chains from one sample sequenced in a study of T-cell memory formation after mild COVID-19. TCRdb analysed the 5' RACE reads with MiXCR anew, one entry per CDR3 protein. The sample lists around 370,000 distinct CDR3 sequences; roughly 21% were seen once. Material: PBMCs or a T cell subset sorted from them (not recorded which). Receptors originate from an adult woman who had mild COVID-19 (a few samples of this study predate the infection). Cell type and time point are not known.

CDR3 amino acids: CASSQGIGGTYGYTF. The DNA of the CDR3 is TGTGCCAGCAGCCAAGGGATTGGGGGCACCTATGGCTACACCTTC. V usage is TRBV3-1 and J usage is TRBJ1-2; D may be TRBD1 (6 bases). Germline CDR1 is LGHDT and CDR2 is YNNKEL (reference sequence). The ends were cut back, 1 base at V and 4 bases at J, with 13 bases in the middle. There are 15 residues in the CDR3.

This clonotype showed up just a few times. CDR3: CASSQETGNMNTEAFF. In DNA form, the CDR3 reads TGCGCCAGCAGCCAAGAAACGGGGAATATGAACACTGAAGCTTTCTTT. The rearrangement links TRBV4-1 to TRBJ1-1; D not certain. Germline V CDR1 and CDR2: MGHRA, YSYEKL. Trimming took 0 bases from V and 0 from J, leaving 11 bases between them. There are 16 residues in the CDR3.

This clonotype was counted between two and nine times. The chain links TRBV6-6 to TRBJ1-3; 7 bases map to TRBD1. Trimming took 2 bases from V and 0 from J; bases not matched to a gene: 7. Germline V lookup: CDR1 MNHNY, CDR2 SVGAGI (reference sequence). The CDR3 sequence is 17 residues long. The CDR3 DNA reads as TGTGCCAGCAGTTACCCCAAGTACAGGGGCTCTGGAAACACCATATATTTT. It is translated as CASSYPKYRGSGNTIYF.

Only a few counts were recorded for this clonotype. This rearrangement joins TRBV7-9 to TRBJ2-7; D gene uncertain. CDR1 SEHNR and CDR2 FQNEAQ come from the germline V gene (reference sequence). Deletions cut 4 bases from V and 0 bases from J, with 13 bases between. The CDR3 runs 15 residues. CDR3 bases: TGTGCCAGCAGCTCCACCCCAGCCAGCTCCTACGAGCAGTACTTC. It specifies CASSSTPASSYEQYF. Complete variable domain (other parts from reference TRBV7-9 and TRBJ2-7): DTGVSQNPRHKITKRGQNVTFRCDPISEHNRLYWYRQTLGQGPEFLTYFQNEAQLEKSRLLSDRFSAERPKGSFSTLEIQRTEQGDSAMYLCASSSTPASSYEQYFGPGTRLTVT.

This clonotype occurred a few times. This chain connects TRBV6-5 to TRBJ2-4, with D perhaps TRBD1 (6 bases). The CDR3 extends over 13 amino acids. From germline, CDR1 is MNHEY and CDR2 SVGAGI. V lost 6 bases, J lost 10 bases, and 16 bases lay in between. The DNA of the CDR3 is TGTGCCAGCAGCGAGATACGTGGGACAATTCAGTACTTC. It codes for CASSEIRGTIQYF.

The J gene is TRBJ1-1, the V gene TRBV7-9; the match to TRBD1 covers 12 bases. The junction had 7 bases not matched to a gene; V was cut back by 6 bases and J by 5 bases. The CDR3 totals 15 residues. The V gene's germline CDR1 is SEHNR and CDR2 FQNEAQ (reference sequence). CDR3 bases: TGTGCCAGCAGGGGACAGGGGGCGAGAGAAACTGAAGCTTTCTTT. This gives the protein CASRGQGARETEAFF. The full variable domain, completed using reference TRBV7-9 and TRBJ1-1, is DTGVSQNPRHKITKRGQNVTFRCDPISEHNRLYWYRQTLGQGPEFLTYFQNEAQLEKSRLLSDRFSAERPKGSFSTLEIQRTEQGDSAMYLCASRGQGARETEAFFGQGTRLTVV.

This clonotype turned up a few times. This chain links TRBV9 with TRBJ2-5, with a tentative D call TRBD2 (6 bases). CDR1 and CDR2 from the germline V gene are SGDLS and YYNGEE. V was cut by 4 bases and J by 10 bases, with 20 bases left in between. This CDR3 has 14 residues. CDR3 nucleotide sequence: TGTGCCAGCAGCCCCCGGGACTGGGTCAAGGGCCAGTACTTC. Translation gives CASSPRDWVKGQYF.

The chain has TRBV21-1 and TRBJ2-4; the table assigns TRBD1, which was not confirmed against the DNA. TRBV21-1 is classified as a pseudogene. The length of the CDR3 is 16 residues. The CDR3 DNA reads as TGTGCCAGCAGCAAATCTCCGGGACTAGCCAAAAACATTCAGTACTTC. Translating it yields CASSKSPGLAKNIQYF.

This clonotype appeared a few times. The gene calls are TRBV11-2 and TRBJ2-7, with 12 bases matching TRBD2. V was pared by 1 base and J by 9 bases, with 7 bases of the junction left unmatched. CDR1 and CDR2 (germline): SGHAT, FQNNGV. The CDR3 spans 15 residues. CDR3 sequence: CASSLGGLAGRGQYF. CDR3 nucleotide sequence: TGTGCCAGCAGCTTAGGTGGACTAGCGGGACGCGGGCAGTACTTC.

This sequence joins TRBV4-1 and TRBJ2-1; TRBD2 matches at 11 bases. CDR3 length: 16 residues. The V and J ends lost 3 bases and 1 base, in that order; junction bases with no gene match: 2. Germline assignment: CDR1 MGHRA and CDR2 YSYEKL. The chain's CDR3 is CASSHLAGGSYNEQFF. The DNA of the CDR3 is TGCGCCAGCAGCCATTTAGCGGGGGGGTCCTACAATGAGCAGTTCTTC.

This clonotype has more than one count but fewer than ten. J is TRBJ2-2 and V is TRBV10-3; unclear D gene. This CDR3 region has 12 residues. Germline V lookup: CDR1 ENHRY, CDR2 SYGVKD. V was trimmed by 11 bases and J by 6 bases, leaving 13 bases between them. CDR3: CALSPSPGELFF. CDR3 sequence (DNA): TGTGCCCTCTCCCCCTCACCCGGGGAGCTGTTTTTT.

CDR3 DNA: TGTGCCAGCAGCTTAGGACTAGCGGGAGAGGGGGAGCAGTTCTTC. Translated: CASSLGLAGEGEQFF. V gene TRBV7-6 combines with J gene TRBJ2-1; 12 nucleotides align to TRBD2. CDR1 and CDR2 (germline): SGHVS, FNYEAQ. The length of the CDR3 is 15 residues. V shed 1 base, J shed 10 bases, and the junction held 5 bases outside the gene matches.

The chain joins TRBV20-1 to TRBJ2-3; the match to TRBD2 covers 7 bases. CDR3 length equals 14 residues. Germline V gene data show CDR1 as DFQATT and CDR2 as SNEGSKA (reference sequence). The trim removed 4 bases at V and 4 bases at J, leaving 8 bases unmatched. The chain's CDR3 is CSAIRGSEADTQYF. The CDR3 region has the DNA TGCAGTGCTATTCGCGGGAGTGAGGCAGATACGCAGTATTTT.

This clonotype has only a few counts. This chain connects TRBV5-1 to TRBJ2-4; a weak D match, TRBD2 (6 bases). CDR1 and CDR2 from the germline V gene are SGHRS and YFSETQ. V shed 2 bases and J shed 0 bases, with 21 bases lying between them. This CDR3 region has 19 residues. CDR3 sequence (DNA): TGCGCCAGCAGCTTAACCCCCGGGGGACTCCCGCGAGCCAAAAACATTCAGTACTTC. It codes for CASSLTPGGLPRAKNIQYF.

This clonotype appeared a few times. V gene TRBV6-2 or TRBV6-3 combines with J gene TRBJ2-4, with 13 bases fitting TRBD2. Trimming took 5 bases from V and 1 from J; bases not matched to a gene: 11. Germline V lookup: CDR1 MNHEY, CDR2 SVGEGT. The CDR3 is 19 residues long. In DNA form, the CDR3 reads TGTGCCAGCAGTCGGACTAGCGGGAGTGGTCCGCTGGCCAAAAACATTCAGTACTTC. Amino acids: CASSRTSGSGPLAKNIQYF.

There are a few counts of this clonotype. The chain joins TRBV5-1 to TRBJ1-5; D is uncertain. The CDR3 is 13 residues long. Germline V gives CDR1 SGHRS, CDR2 YFSETQ. V lost 0 bases to trimming and J lost 7 bases, with 8 bases between them. CDR3: CASSLDGGQPQHF. The CDR3 DNA reads as TGCGCCAGCAGCTTGGACGGTGGGCAGCCCCAGCATTTT.

CDR3 loop: CASSPPWGQGPQHF. The CDR3 DNA follows: TGTGCCAGCAGCCCTCCGTGGGGGCAGGGGCCCCAGCATTTT. The chain couples TRBV12-3 or TRBV12-4 to TRBJ1-5, with D possibly TRBD1 on 6 matching bases. This CDR3 contains 14 residues. The V end lost 6 bases, the J end lost 9 bases, and 18 bases lay between the germline ends.